This TCR beta chain originates from a study of blood T cell repertoires in COVID-19. Overall study context: The analysed material was cDNA or gDNA that came from T cells, B-cell-depleted T cells, or PBMCs.

Clones were sequenced by immunoSEQ multiplex PCR, and TCRdb holds only the in-frame ones, with some missing. The sample includes about 310,000 clones, roughly 86% seen only once; the top ten take roughly 10%. The participants were between roughly 18 and 100 years old and came from some 23 US areas. V lost 4 bases and J lost 5, with 12 bases in between. Germline assignment: CDR1 ENHRY and CDR2 SYGVKD. This CDR3 is 13 amino acids long. Sequenced input: PBMCs or T cells enriched from blood (not recorded which). This sequence was found in a woman under 40 who had recovered from COVID-19. The chain combines TRBV10-3 with TRBJ2-7; D is possibly TRBD2 (6 bases). The CDR3 here is CAISGGDGDEQYF. CDR3 sequence (DNA): TGTGCCATCAGTGGGGGGGACGGGGACGAGCAGTACTTC.